Below, one TCR beta chain is given with its context. One entry per CDR3 protein results from TCRdb running MiXCR on the RT-PCR reads. The sample has about 540,000 distinct CDR3 sequences, less than 25% seen once; the top ten hold approximately 3%. The entry originates in a study of response to subunit inactivated influenza vaccine. The CDR3 is made up of 14 amino acids. Trimming took 6 bases from V and 2 from J, leaving 14 bases between them. In germline, CDR1 is SEHNR, CDR2 FQNEAQ (reference sequence). This sample was also put to use in a study of T cells expressing NK-cell markers. This second study says: For TCR beta, cDNA was produced by 5'RACE template switching with UMIs. Sequencing of TCR beta repertoires drew on sorted CD3+CD56+NKG2C+, CD3+CD56+NKG2C- and CD3+CD56-NKG2C+ T cells. Dominant NKG2C+ clonotypes made up about 1.0-7.0% of CD8+ T cells in roughly 6 donors.

The TCR comes from a man in his fifties or sixties who received an inactivated influenza vaccine. The material sequenced was CD4+ T cells sorted from PBMCs, taken 12 days after vaccination. The J gene is TRBJ2-7, the V gene TRBV7-9; D might be TRBD1 (5 bases). The CDR3 reads CASSQPDRAYEQYF. In DNA, the CDR3 is TGTGCCAGCAGTCAACCCGACAGAGCCTACGAGCAGTACTTC.